These 30 T cell receptor beta chains were all obtained from the same sample, sequenced in a study of control samples from healthy donors and cancer patients. This table comes from immunoSEQ multiplex PCR, and its TCRdb copy is limited to in-frame clones, with some not included. This sample has about 64,000 clones; 92% occur once, and the top ten carry about 1.8%. The sample consisted of PBMCs. Receptors originate from a man aged 40-49 years with colorectal cancer.

The chain is built from TRBV19 and TRBJ2-2; possible D gene TRBD2, 7 bases. CDR3 length: 14 amino acids. In germline, CDR1 is LNHDA, CDR2 SQIVND (reference sequence). Trimming cost V 4 bases and J 6 bases, with 12 bases left between them. The CDR3 nucleotides are TGTGCCAGTAGTACGGGGGGCAGGGCCGGGGAGCTGTTTTTT. Amino acids: CASSTGGRAGELFF.

V usage is TRBV5-1 and J usage is TRBJ1-3; D uncertain. CDR3 length: 15 amino acids. V was clipped by 2 bases and J by 2 bases, with 11 bases between them. Per germline, CDR1 SGHRS and CDR2 YFSETQ. CDR3 coding DNA: TGCGCCAGCAGCTTAGGAGGGTTCGCTGGAAACACCATATATTTT. It is translated as CASSLGGFAGNTIYF.

The chain couples TRBV18 to TRBJ1-1; possible D gene TRBD1, 6 bases. Germline CDR1 KGHSH, CDR2 LQKENI. V was cut by 3 bases and J by 1 base, with 9 bases left in between. This CDR3 spans 14 amino acids. This chain's CDR3 is CASSPGAQNTEAFF. CDR3 sequence (DNA): TGTGCCAGCTCACCGGGGGCCCAGAACACTGAAGCTTTCTTT.

The chain combines TRBV18 with TRBJ2-2, with TRBD2 matching over 7 bases. The CDR3 consists of 15 residues. Germline values: CDR1 KGHSH, CDR2 LQKENI. With 2 bases clipped from V and 6 bases from J, the junction kept 6 bases outside the gene matches. For the CDR3, the DNA is TGTGCCAGCTCACCAGTCACCGCGGGGGCCGGGGAGCTGTTTTTT. This sequence encodes CASSPVTAGAGELFF.

This chain joins TRBV5-1 and TRBJ1-5; a possible D gene is TRBD1 (5 bases). This CDR3 region has 14 residues. Deletions cut 2 bases from V and 3 bases from J, with 9 bases between. Looked up from germline, CDR1 is SGHRS and CDR2 is YFSETQ. This chain's CDR3 is CASSFEGPNQPQHF. DNA for the CDR3: TGCGCCAGCAGCTTCGAGGGGCCCAATCAGCCCCAGCATTTT. Filled out from reference TRBV5-1 and TRBJ1-5, the complete variable domain reads KAGVTQTPRYLIKTRGQQVTLSCSPISGHRSVSWYQQTPGQGLQFLFEYFSETQRNKGNFPGRFSGRQFSNSRSEMNVSTLELGDSALYLCASSFEGPNQPQHFGDGTRLSIL.

This clone has just a few counts. The genes are TRBV4-1 and TRBJ1-5; a possible D gene is TRBD1 (5 bases). The germline V gene encodes CDR1 MGHRA and CDR2 YSYEKL. Trimming pared 3 bases from V and 2 bases from J, leaving 11 bases between. The CDR3 consists of 15 residues. The CDR3 DNA reads as TGCGCCAGCAGCCACCTCTGGGGGGGCAATCAGCCCCAGCATTTT. Translating gives CASSHLWGGNQPQHF.

The V gene is TRBV5-1, the J gene TRBJ1-5, with 8 bases identical to TRBD1. Germline trimming cut 1 base from V and 3 bases from J; bases unmatched to any gene: 3. From germline, CDR1 is SGHRS and CDR2 YFSETQ. This CDR3 is built from 15 residues. The CDR3 spells CASSLQTGDNQPQHF. The CDR3 bases are TGCGCCAGCAGCTTGCAGACAGGGGACAATCAGCCCCAGCATTTT.

To note about this clone: A read error may account for a junction end that differs from germline. The rearrangement uses TRBV7-9 and TRBJ1-4, with TRBD1 as a possible D gene (6 bases). In germline, CDR1 is SEHNR, CDR2 FQNEAQ (reference sequence). The CDR3 runs to 15 residues. CDR3 bases: TGTGCCAACAGCTTAACAGGGTTTAAGGATGAAAAACTGTTTTTT. Translated: CANSLTGFKDEKLFF.

The chain links TRBV7-9 to TRBJ2-3; 15 bases map to TRBD2. V lost 0 bases to trimming and J lost 5 bases; unmatched junction nucleotides: 9. The length of the CDR3 is 19 residues. The germline CDR1 and CDR2 sequences are SEHNR and FQNEAQ (reference sequence). The CDR3 here is CASSLAPGTSGGRGDTQYF. CDR3 DNA: TGTGCCAGCAGCTTAGCCCCCGGGACTAGCGGGGGGCGTGGAGATACGCAGTATTTT.

This clone was detected a few times. V usage is TRBV11-2 and J usage is TRBJ2-2, with unresolved D. V was clipped by 5 bases and J by 6 bases, with 13 bases between them. The length of the CDR3 is 14 residues. CDR1 SGHAT and CDR2 FQNNGV come from the germline V gene. The CDR3 spells CASSPILGAGELFF. The CDR3 nucleotides read TGTGCCAGCAGCCCCATACTCGGAGCCGGGGAGCTGTTTTTT.

V and J are TRBV30 and TRBJ2-3, with D possibly being TRBD2 (6 bases). Trimming left V 5 bases short and J 5 bases short, with 17 bases between. The CDR3 has 14 residues. Germline lookup yields CDR1 GTSNPN and CDR2 SVGIG (reference sequence). CDR3 DNA: TGTGCCTGGGGAGGGGACCGCGGAAGAGATACGCAGTATTTT. Protein sequence: CAWGGDRGRDTQYF.

This chain links TRBV19 with TRBJ2-2; 10 bases are a match to TRBD1. CDR1 and CDR2 from the germline V gene are LNHDA and SQIVND (reference sequence). The junction had 14 bases not matched to a gene; V was cut back by 7 bases and J by 3 bases. The CDR3 spans 18 residues. CDR3 sequence: CASNEPRDRGGDTGELFF. The CDR3 DNA reads as TGTGCCAGTAATGAGCCCCGGGACAGGGGCGGGGACACCGGGGAGCTGTTTTTT.

The chain recombines TRBV6-2 or TRBV6-3 with TRBJ1-1; 7 bases align to TRBD1. This CDR3 comprises 16 residues. CDR1 and CDR2 from the germline V gene are MNHEY and SVGEGT. Germline trimming cut 0 bases from V and 0 bases from J; bases unmatched to any gene: 4. CDR3 in amino acids: CASSYSIQGVNTEAFF. CDR3 DNA: TGTGCCAGCAGTTACTCGATTCAGGGGGTGAACACTGAAGCTTTCTTT.

This chain links TRBV30 with TRBJ1-6; 9 bases map to TRBD1. The J segment lost 7 bases and the V segment lost 3 bases, leaving 7 bases of the junction unmatched. The CDR3 sequence is 15 residues long. The germline V gene has CDR1 GTSNPN and CDR2 SVGIG (reference sequence). CDR3 sequence: CAWSVQGARNSPLHF. For the CDR3, the DNA is TGTGCCTGGAGCGTACAGGGGGCACGAAATTCACCCCTCCACTTT. Based on the CDR3 plus reference TRBV30 and TRBJ1-6, the full variable domain is SQTIHQWPATLVQPVGSPLSLECTVEGTSNPNLYWYRQAAGRGLQLLFYSVGIGQISSEVPQNLSASRPQDRQFILSSKKLLLSDSGFYLCAWSVQGARNSPLHFGNGTRLTVT.

V is TRBV7-2 and J is TRBJ1-5; tentative D call: TRBD1 (5 bases). The CDR3 sequence is 13 residues long. V lost 4 bases to trimming and J lost 6 bases, with 10 bases between them. The germline CDR1 and CDR2 sequences are SGHTA and FQGNSA. The CDR3 region is CASSSQVPQPQHF. The DNA of the CDR3 is TGTGCCAGCAGCTCACAGGTTCCTCAGCCCCAGCATTTT.

The chain uses TRBV11-3 and TRBJ2-1, with 8 bases aligning to TRBD2. The CDR3 length is 15 residues. Germline V gene lookup returns CDR1 SGHNT and CDR2 YENEEA. V was clipped by 5 bases and J by 1 base; unmatched bases: 4. The CDR3 sequence is CASSPGGESYNEQFF. In DNA, the CDR3 is TGTGCCAGCAGCCCCGGGGGGGAATCCTACAATGAGCAGTTCTTC.

In this sample, this clone turned up once. The chain recombines TRBV19 with TRBJ1-1, with TRBD1 identical over 9 bases. CDR1 is LNHDA and CDR2 is SQIVND in the germline V gene (reference sequence). This CDR3 has 13 residues. Trimming took 0 bases from V and 11 from J; bases not matched to a gene: 4. CDR3 in DNA: TGTGCCAGTAGTATAGATGGGACAGGGTTCGCTTTCTTT. Translation gives CASSIDGTGFAFF.

The chain combines TRBV20-1 with TRBJ2-1; 10 bases are shared with TRBD2. The CDR3 consists of 16 residues. The germline gives CDR1 DFQATT, CDR2 SNEGSKA (reference sequence). The junction had 8 bases not matched to a gene; V was cut back by 3 bases and J by 3 bases. The CDR3 sequence is CSASGAGGVYYNEQFF. CDR3 sequence (DNA): TGCAGTGCTAGTGGAGCGGGGGGGGTCTACTACAATGAGCAGTTCTTC.

The DNA of the CDR3 is TGTGCCAGCAGGCCGACAGTAGAGACCCAGTACTTC. It yields the protein CASRPTVETQYF. The chain combines TRBV6-5 with TRBJ2-5; perhaps TRBD1 as D (5 bases). This CDR3 contains 12 residues. Germline V gene sequence: CDR1 MNHEY, CDR2 SVGAGI. V was pared by 6 bases and J by 4 bases, with 9 bases between.

J is TRBJ1-4 and V is TRBV3-1 (or the pseudogene TRBV3-2); D may be TRBD1 (5 bases). Germline CDR1 and CDR2: LGHDT and YNNKEL (reference sequence). This CDR3 is 12 amino acids long. V was clipped by 0 bases and J by 14 bases, with 10 bases between them. This CDR3 reads CASSQDRGTLFF. For the CDR3, the DNA is TGTGCCAGCAGCCAAGATCGGGGGACCCTGTTTTTT.

V is TRBV7-2 and J is TRBJ2-5; tentatively, D is TRBD1 (5 bases). From germline, CDR1 is SGHTA and CDR2 FQGNSA. The V end lost 3 bases, the J end lost 5 bases, and 19 bases lay between the germline ends. This CDR3 is 16 amino acids long. The CDR3 region is CASSFRNLGAAETQYF. The CDR3 DNA reads as TGTGCCAGCAGCTTCCGGAATTTAGGGGCGGCGGAGACCCAGTACTTC. The variable domain in full, completed from reference TRBV7-2 and TRBJ2-5, reads GAGVSQSPSNKVTEKGKDVELRCDPISGHTALYWYRQSLGQGLEFLIYFQGNSAPDKSGLPSDRFSAERTGGSVSTLTIQRTQQEDSAVYLCASSFRNLGAAETQYFGPGTRLLVL.

The rearrangement links TRBV2 to TRBJ1-5; D is perhaps TRBD1 (6 bases). The CDR3 runs to 14 residues. Between the trimmed V and J ends, which lost 5 bases and 6 bases, there was a span of 14 bases. Germline CDR1 reads SNHLY; CDR2 reads FYNNEI. The CDR3 DNA reads as TGTGCCAGCAGTTCCACAGGGAAAACTCAGCCCCAGCATTTT. This translates into CASSSTGKTQPQHF.

This chain uses TRBV5-4 with TRBJ2-5; D is perhaps TRBD1 (5 bases). The CDR3 runs to 15 residues. The germline V gene has CDR1 SGHNT and CDR2 YYREEE (reference sequence). Deletions cut 1 base from V and 5 bases from J, with 15 bases between. The chain's CDR3 is CASSLQSSRVETQYF. The CDR3 DNA follows: TGTGCCAGCAGCTTGCAGTCTTCCAGGGTCGAGACCCAGTACTTC.

J is TRBJ2-5 and V is TRBV9; D possibly corresponds to TRBD2 (6 bases). The CDR3 is 16 residues long. The germline V and J ends were trimmed by 3 bases and 5 bases, with 20 bases remaining between them. CDR1 and CDR2 from the germline V gene are SGDLS and YYNGEE. The CDR3 sequence: CASSASSGLNGETQYF. The CDR3 bases are TGTGCCAGCAGCGCCTCATCGGGACTCAACGGGGAGACCCAGTACTTC. The entire variable domain, with the rest obtained from reference TRBV9 and TRBJ2-5, is as follows: DSGVTQTPKHLITATGQRVTLRCSPRSGDLSVYWYQQSLDQGLQFLIQYYNGEERAKGNILERFSAQQFPDLHSELNLSSLELGDSALYFCASSASSGLNGETQYFGPGTRLLVL.

This rearrangement joins TRBV12-3 or TRBV12-4 to TRBJ2-1, with D tentatively TRBD1 (6 bases). V shed 6 bases and J shed 11 bases, with 11 bases lying between them. The CDR3 consists of 11 residues. Here the CDR3 DNA reads TGTGCCAGCAGATCTACAGGGAAGCAGTTCTTC. Its translation: CASRSTGKQFF.

This clone was seen just once. The chain is built from TRBV5-4 and TRBJ2-5; a weak D match, TRBD1 (5 bases). The CDR3 has 15 amino acids. Germline loops: CDR1 SGHNT, CDR2 YYREEE (reference sequence). V lost 4 bases, J lost 7 bases, and 20 bases lay in between. The CDR3 bases are TGTGCCAGCAGCATGAGCCAGGGCCGTATTGGGACCCAGTACTTC. It translates to CASSMSQGRIGTQYF.

V gene TRBV7-8 combines with J gene TRBJ1-2; possibly TRBD1 for D (5 bases). Germline loops: CDR1 SGHVS, CDR2 FQNEAQ. V dropped 5 bases and J dropped 2 bases, with 18 bases sitting between them. CDR3 size: 16 residues. CDR3 loop: CASSTTWDFPNYGYTF. Written as DNA, the CDR3 is TGTGCCAGCAGCACGACTTGGGACTTTCCAAACTATGGCTACACCTTC.

The chain employs TRBV11-3 and TRBJ1-4; D might be TRBD1 (5 bases). The V and J ends lost 5 bases and 5 bases respectively, with 21 bases between them. Per germline, CDR1 SGHNT and CDR2 YENEEA. This CDR3 contains 17 residues. CDR3 in amino acids: CASSQVGRGRKNEKLFF. In DNA form, the CDR3 reads TGTGCCAGCAGCCAGGTCGGGCGGGGCCGTAAAAATGAAAAACTGTTTTTT.

The chain has TRBV5-1 and TRBJ2-5; 9 bases fit TRBD1. The CDR3 is 15 residues long. Germline V gene lookup returns CDR1 SGHRS and CDR2 YFSETQ. The J segment lost 5 bases and the V segment lost 4 bases, leaving 9 bases of the junction unmatched. Written as DNA, the CDR3 is TGCGCCAGCAGCCTGACAGGGGGAACGGGCGAGACCCAGTACTTC. This gives the protein CASSLTGGTGETQYF.

The V and J genes are TRBV7-9 and TRBJ2-5; the match to TRBD1 covers 10 bases. The V gene end was trimmed by 5 bases and the J gene end by 5 bases; junction bases not matched to a gene: 5. This CDR3 contains 14 residues. From germline, CDR1 is SEHNR and CDR2 FQNEAQ (reference sequence). The CDR3 loop reads CASSRGQGKETQYF. CDR3 bases: TGTGCCAGCAGCCGGGGACAGGGGAAGGAGACCCAGTACTTC. Together with reference TRBV7-9 and TRBJ2-5, the CDR3 gives the full variable domain: DTGVSQNPRHKITKRGQNVTFRCDPISEHNRLYWYRQTLGQGPEFLTYFQNEAQLEKSRLLSDRFSAERPKGSFSTLEIQRTEQGDSAMYLCASSRGQGKETQYFGPGTRLLVL.